This T cell receptor (beta chain) was observed in a study of T-cell reconstitution after alpha-beta-depleted transplantation in children. Unique molecular identifiers were incorporated when the TCRbeta library was constructed. One entry per CDR3 protein results from TCRdb running MiXCR on the PCR reads. The data show 450,000 to 700,000 distinct CDR3 sequences, over 20% seen once. A note on this clonotype: Its cognate antigen is unknown.

Notes on the study in general: In some patients, recipient T cells and intrathymic progenitors surviving conditioning explained high day-60 diversity. Several hundred expanded graft clones reportedly were the source of alpha-beta T cells about two months after transplant. By one year post-transplant, T-cell counts and diversity largely arose from T cells that were newly produced.

The germline CDR1 and CDR2 sequences are DFQATT and SNEGSKA (reference sequence). Losses at the gene ends were 2 bases for V and 0 bases for J; bases not matched to a gene: 7. CDR3 length: 15 amino acids. The gene calls are TRBV20-1 and TRBJ2-7; 7 bases line up with TRBD1. The material sequenced was PBMCs, taken before TCRalphabeta/CD19-depleted stem cell transplant. The TCR originated in a boy under two years old with Wiskott-Aldrich syndrome, due to receive a stem cell transplant. This CDR3 is CSARSQGSLSYEQYF. The CDR3 DNA reads as TGCAGTGCTAGATCACAGGGGTCCCTCTCCTACGAGCAGTACTTC.